One and the same sample provided the 30 T cell receptor beta chains below, sequenced in a study of blood T cell repertoires in COVID-19. TCRdb keeps only in-frame clones here, not all; method: immunoSEQ multiplex PCR. The repertoire has about 270,000 clones, 70% to 90% of them found once; the top ten carry around 10%. The source material was peripheral blood. The source is a woman aged 70-85 years with acute or convalescent COVID-19.

The rearrangement links TRBV4-1 to TRBJ2-7; tentatively, D is TRBD2 (6 bases). V shed 1 base and J shed 0 bases, with 13 bases lying between them. Germline V gene data show CDR1 as MGHRA and CDR2 as YSYEKL. The CDR3 has 16 residues. The chain's CDR3 is CASSQGAGGGSYEQYF. In nucleotides, the CDR3 is TGCGCCAGCAGCCAAGGGGCCGGGGGAGGCTCCTACGAGCAGTACTTC.

In this sample, this clone turned up once. Other DNA sequences within the sample encode an identical CDR3. This chain joins TRBV5-1 and TRBJ1-2; 9 bases are shared with TRBD1. Germline-derived CDR1 and CDR2 are SGHRS and YFSETQ. The CDR3 has 12 residues. After removal of 4 bases from V and 6 bases from J, the junction contained 1 base not matched to a gene. The CDR3 DNA reads TGCGCCAGCAGCCGGGACAGGGATGGCTACACCTTC. Its protein is CASSRDRDGYTF.

The rearrangement links TRBV6-5 to TRBJ1-2; 9 positions match TRBD1. V was pared by 7 bases and J by 0 bases, with 3 bases of the junction left unmatched. The CDR3 sequence is 14 residues long. Looked up from germline, CDR1 is MNHEY and CDR2 is SVGAGI. The CDR3 DNA reads as TGTGCCAGCACAGGACAGGGGACTAACTATGGCTACACCTTC. Its translation is CASTGQGTNYGYTF.

The CDR3 DNA follows: TGTGCCAGTAGCTCCGGACTAGCGGGGGCCCGCACAGATACGCAGTATTTT. Protein product: CASSSGLAGARTDTQYF. The genes are TRBV19 and TRBJ2-3; 13 bases align to TRBD2. Trimming cost V 6 bases and J 1 base; bases outside gene matches: 7. The CDR3 extends over 17 amino acids. The germline CDR1 and CDR2 sequences are LNHDA and SQIVND (reference sequence). The complete variable domain, with remaining parts taken from reference TRBV19 and TRBJ2-3, reads DGGITQSPKYLFRKEGQNVTLSCEQNLNHDAMYWYRQDPGQGLRLIYYSQIVNDFQKGDIAEGYSVSREKKESFPLTVTSAQKNPTAFYLCASSSGLAGARTDTQYFGPGTRLTVL.

The gene calls are TRBV28 and TRBJ2-7, with TRBD1 matching over 9 bases. V lost 4 bases to trimming and J lost 2 bases; unmatched junction nucleotides: 9. Germline loops: CDR1 MDHEN, CDR2 SYDVKM. This CDR3 has 16 residues. The chain's CDR3 is CASSSSSRDRAYEQYF. In DNA, the CDR3 is TGTGCCAGCAGTTCTTCCTCCCGGGACAGGGCCTACGAGCAGTACTTC.

This chain links TRBV10-1 with TRBJ2-1, with TRBD2 as a possible D gene (6 bases). This CDR3 is built from 17 residues. Germline assignment: CDR1 WNHNN and CDR2 SYGVQD (reference sequence). Trimming cost V 5 bases and J 4 bases, with 21 bases left between them. The DNA for the CDR3 is TGCGCCAGCAGTCGCCCATCCGTACTAAGCGGGTACAATGAGCAGTTCTTC. Translation gives CASSRPSVLSGYNEQFF.

This sequence joins TRBV30 and TRBJ2-5; 7 bases fit TRBD2. Per germline, CDR1 GTSNPN and CDR2 SVGIG (reference sequence). The CDR3 sequence is 14 residues long. Germline trimming cut 1 base from V and 1 base from J; bases unmatched to any gene: 3. CDR3 residues: CAWSGGGTQETQYF. Here the CDR3 DNA reads TGTGCCTGGAGTGGGGGGGGGACCCAAGAGACCCAGTACTTC.

A word on this clone: Other nucleotide sequences in the sample specify the same CDR3. This chain joins TRBV12-3 or TRBV12-4 and TRBJ1-2; weak D call: TRBD1 (6 bases). The germline V and J ends were trimmed by 2 bases and 8 bases, with 9 bases remaining between them. This CDR3 has 12 amino acids. The CDR3 sequence is CASSLSGGGYTF. CDR3 DNA: TGTGCCAGCAGTTTATCGGGGGGCGGCTACACCTTC.

The rearrangement uses TRBV5-1 and TRBJ2-3; TRBD2 agrees at 7 bases. The CDR3 spans 16 residues. V lost 4 bases and J lost 0; bases outside the gene matches: 8. Germline V gene lookup returns CDR1 SGHRS and CDR2 YFSETQ. CDR3 coding DNA: TGCGCCAGCAGCCTGGGCGGGCGGGGGAGCACAGATACGCAGTATTTT. Residues: CASSLGGRGSTDTQYF.

V usage is TRBV10-3 and J usage is TRBJ1-5; unclear D gene. The CDR3 is 13 amino acids. The germline gives CDR1 ENHRY, CDR2 SYGVKD. Trimming cost V 0 bases and J 7 bases, with 7 bases left between them. For the CDR3, the DNA is TGTGCCATCAGTGAGTCGTTCGAGCAGCCCCAGCATTTT. It is translated as CAISESFEQPQHF.

This clone was seen just once. The chain uses TRBV18 and TRBJ1-5; D is ambiguous. Germline V gene sequence: CDR1 KGHSH, CDR2 LQKENI. The CDR3 is made up of 14 amino acids. Trimming shortened V by 3 bases and J by 0 bases, and 6 bases separated the two germline ends. The CDR3 bases are TGTGCCAGCTCACCGAGTATTAGCAATCAGCCCCAGCATTTT. Its protein product is CASSPSISNQPQHF.

This chain uses TRBV28 with TRBJ1-5, with TRBD1 as a possible D gene (5 bases). Germline values: CDR1 MDHEN, CDR2 SYDVKM. The CDR3 sequence is 13 residues long. Trimming took 8 bases from V and 6 from J, leaving 14 bases between them. The CDR3 reads CASGAGASQPQHF. The CDR3 DNA reads TGTGCCAGCGGGGCGGGAGCGAGTCAGCCCCAGCATTTT.

The gene calls are TRBV5-1 and TRBJ1-5; TRBD1 aligns across 7 bases. Germline assignment: CDR1 SGHRS and CDR2 YFSETQ. The CDR3 has 15 amino acids. V dropped 0 bases and J dropped 7; count of bases not matched to a gene: 7. The CDR3 spells CASSLEGRGDQPQHF. The DNA for the CDR3 is TGCGCCAGCAGCTTGGAGGGCAGGGGGGACCAGCCCCAGCATTTT.

The chain employs TRBV19 and TRBJ2-7; perhaps TRBD1 as D (6 bases). CDR1 and CDR2 from the germline V gene are LNHDA and SQIVND (reference sequence). V dropped 6 bases and J dropped 0 bases, with 12 bases sitting between them. The CDR3 sequence is 14 residues long. CDR3 sequence (DNA): TGTGCCAGTAGCCCTCAGGGGAGCTCCTACGAGCAGTACTTC. This gives the protein CASSPQGSSYEQYF.

The chain is built from TRBV2 and TRBJ2-7; D remains ambiguous. The CDR3 contains 13 residues. Germline CDR1 SNHLY, CDR2 FYNNEI. Trimming left V 7 bases short and J 4 bases short, with 14 bases between. This CDR3 is CASTPTNSYEQYF. Written as DNA, the CDR3 is TGTGCCAGCACTCCCACCAACAGTTACGAGCAGTACTTC.

The genes are TRBV4-2 and TRBJ2-1; D gene ambiguous. The CDR3 extends over 13 amino acids. V gave up 4 bases and J gave up 5 bases, with 9 bases separating them. The germline gives CDR1 LGHNA, CDR2 YNFKEQ. CDR3 sequence reads: CASSRGQHNEQFF. For the CDR3, the DNA is TGTGCCAGCAGCCGTGGGCAGCACAATGAGCAGTTCTTC.

V gene TRBV12-3 or TRBV12-4 combines with J gene TRBJ2-3, with TRBD2 as a possible D gene (5 bases). This CDR3 contains 13 residues. V was clipped by 4 bases and J by 4 bases, with 9 bases between them. The DNA for the CDR3 is TGTGCCAGCAGTTATGAGGGAGCAGATACGCAGTATTTT. Its translation is CASSYEGADTQYF.

V and J are TRBV6-5 and TRBJ1-1; D gene ambiguous. From germline, CDR1 is MNHEY and CDR2 SVGAGI. The CDR3 totals 14 residues. The V end lost 0 bases, the J end lost 1 base, and 6 bases lay between the germline ends. The CDR3 nucleotides read TGTGCCAGCAGTTACTCGAGGTGGAACACTGAAGCTTTCTTT. This encodes CASSYSRWNTEAFF.

The CDR3 region is CATSTRRGGRNTGELFF. CDR3 in DNA: TGTGCCACCAGCACCCGCCGGGGGGGAAGGAACACCGGGGAGCTGTTTTTT. V gene TRBV15 combines with J gene TRBJ2-2; TRBD2 aligns across 8 bases. From germline, CDR1 is LNHNV and CDR2 YYDKDF (reference sequence). The CDR3 extends over 17 amino acids. V lost 4 bases, J lost 1 base, and 8 bases stayed unmatched.

The CDR3 is CASSLGESYEKLFF. The CDR3 DNA follows: TGTGCCAGCAGTTTAGGGGAGTCGTACGAAAAACTGTTTTTT. The rearrangement links TRBV28 to TRBJ1-4; D is undetermined. The CDR3 totals 14 residues. Trimming shortened V by 2 bases and J by 8 bases, and 12 bases separated the two germline ends. CDR1 is MDHEN and CDR2 is SYDVKM in the germline V gene.

The table lists this clone with a count of one. The chain recombines TRBV12-5 with TRBJ2-7; D uncertain. Germline V gene sequence: CDR1 LGHNT, CDR2 FRNRAP. V was pared by 9 bases and J by 7 bases, with 7 bases between. The CDR3 extends over 9 amino acids. This CDR3 is CASPQEQYF. The CDR3 DNA reads TGTGCTAGCCCCCAGGAGCAGTACTTC.

The J gene is TRBJ2-5, the V gene TRBV29-1, with D maybe TRBD2 (7 bases). Germline V lookup: CDR1 SQVTM, CDR2 ANQGSEA. The length of the CDR3 is 14 residues. V was shortened by 4 bases and J by 5 bases, with 17 bases between the two germline ends. In nucleotides, the CDR3 is TGCAGCGTTGCCGGGGGGACACCATGGGAGACCCAGTACTTC. Translation gives CSVAGGTPWETQYF.

This clone has only a few counts. V is TRBV3-1 (or the pseudogene TRBV3-2) and J is TRBJ1-3, with 8 bases lining up with TRBD1. The V gene's germline CDR1 is LGHDT and CDR2 YNNKEL (reference sequence). This CDR3 is 15 amino acids long. V shed 5 bases and J 4 bases; nucleotides not matched to a gene: 7. The CDR3 DNA reads as TGTGCCAGCAGCGAATACAGGGGGAAGGGAAACACCATATATTTT. Protein sequence: CASSEYRGKGNTIYF.

CDR3 in DNA: TGTGCCAGCAGCCAAGATCGGGGGATTTTGGCCACAGATACGCAGTATTTT. This translates into CASSQDRGILATDTQYF. This chain joins TRBV14 and TRBJ2-3; a weak D match, TRBD2 (6 bases). CDR3 length: 17 residues. The germline CDR1 and CDR2 sequences are SGHDN and FVKESK. V was trimmed by 0 bases and J by 2 bases, leaving 15 bases between them.

V and J are TRBV11-2 and TRBJ2-5; 7 bases map to TRBD2. Germline-derived CDR1 and CDR2 are SGHAT and FQNNGV. This CDR3 spans 15 amino acids. The V segment lost 5 bases and the J segment 5 bases; nucleotides outside the gene matches: 11. CDR3 nucleotide sequence: TGTGCCAGCAGCATTTTAGCGGGCGGTGGGGAGACCCAGTACTTC. It translates to CASSILAGGGETQYF. The whole variable domain, remainder taken from reference TRBV11-2 and TRBJ2-5, is EAGVAQSPRYKIIEKRQSVAFWCNPISGHATLYWYQQILGQGPKLLIQFQNNGVVDDSQLPKDRFSAERLKGVDSTLKIQPAKLEDSAVYLCASSILAGGGETQYFGPGTRLLVL.

The chain links TRBV20-1 to TRBJ1-5; tentatively, D is TRBD1 (5 bases). Looked up from germline, CDR1 is DFQATT and CDR2 is SNEGSKA (reference sequence). This CDR3 spans 13 amino acids. V lost 3 bases to trimming and J lost 5 bases, with 11 bases between them. Here the CDR3 reads CSASARGDQPQHF. DNA for the CDR3: TGCAGTGCTAGTGCTCGGGGGGATCAGCCCCAGCATTTT.

The rearrangement links TRBV3-1 (or the pseudogene TRBV3-2) to TRBJ2-7; 9 bases agree with TRBD1. The CDR3 has 15 amino acids. Trimming took 4 bases from V and 7 from J; bases not matched to a gene: 11. Germline V gives CDR1 LGHDT, CDR2 YNNKEL (reference sequence). The CDR3 loop reads CASSRAGTGLKEQYF. CDR3 DNA: TGTGCCAGCAGCCGAGCCGGGACAGGGTTGAAAGAGCAGTACTTC.

The chain joins TRBV5-1 to TRBJ2-3; 7 positions match TRBD2. Trimming at V came to 4 bases and at J to 5 bases, leaving 16 bases not matched to a gene. CDR1 is SGHRS and CDR2 is YFSETQ in the germline V gene. CDR3 length: 17 amino acids. The CDR3 DNA sequence: TGCGCCAGCAGCCCCCCTGGGGTGGCTGGGGAGGGAGATACGCAGTATTTT. Protein product: CASSPPGVAGEGDTQYF.

This chain connects TRBV4-2 to TRBJ2-7; tentatively, D is TRBD1 (6 bases). V was trimmed by 2 bases and J by 3 bases, leaving 14 bases between them. Germline CDR1 is LGHNA and CDR2 is YNFKEQ. The CDR3 has 15 amino acids. The CDR3 coding sequence is TGTGCCAGCAGCCAAACTGCAGGGGATAGCTACGAGCAGTACTTC. Protein product: CASSQTAGDSYEQYF.

This chain connects TRBV19 to TRBJ1-2, with 7 bases identical to TRBD1. The CDR3 is made up of 13 amino acids. Per germline, CDR1 LNHDA and CDR2 SQIVND (reference sequence). The junction had 5 bases not matched to a gene; V was cut back by 5 bases and J by 5 bases. The CDR3 protein is CASSVGGQYGYTF. The DNA for the CDR3 is TGTGCCAGTAGTGTGGGGGGACAGTATGGCTACACCTTC.